These T cell receptor beta chains were read from a single sample in a study of OX40 agonist ivuxolimab in advanced cancers. Clones were read by immunoSEQ multiplex PCR, and TCRdb kept only the in-frame ones, dropping some. The top ten hold around 0.33% of the sample, which has 150,000 to 190,000 clones, roughly 94% seen once. Sequenced material: CD4+ or CD8+ T cells sorted from blood, taken in a trial of the OX40 agonist ivuxolimab. The receptors here all came from an adult with an advanced solid tumor such as melanoma, head and neck, liver or kidney cancer. Both conserved end residues are part of each CDR3. D genes are given only for firm matches. A clone size is listed for some rows: how often the clone was seen (once, few, many), or a class if it is expanded.

j_call clone_size d_call cdr3_length v_call cdr3_nt cdr3_aa
TRBJ2-5 - TRBD1 15 TRBV18 TGTGCCAGCTCAACGGGACAGGGGGCGAGAGAGACCCAGTACTTC CASSTGQGARETQYF
TRBJ1-5 - TRBD1 14 TRBV28 TGTGCCGGGACAGGGGGGAGGGGCAATCAGCCCCAGCATTTT CAGTGGRGNQPQHF
TRBJ2-7 - - 15 TRBV2 TGTGCCAGCAGCATGAACCGGGCCATCCCCGACGAGCAGTACTTC CASSMNRAIPDEQYF
TRBJ1-3 - - 16 TRBV6-6 TGTGCCAGCAGCCGCCTCGACAGCATCTCTGGAAACACCATATATTTT CASSRLDSISGNTIYF
TRBJ2-1 - - 13 TRBV29-1 TGCAGCGTTGGGAGGGGCCCCTACAATGAGCAGTTCTTC CSVGRGPYNEQFF
TRBJ1-2 - - 15 TRBV18 TGTGCCAGCTCAACGGGGGACGGGATGGGCTATGGCTACACCTTC CASSTGDGMGYGYTF
TRBJ2-1 - - 18 TRBV11-2 TGTGCCAGCAGCTCACCCGGAGCAGCCGGGACCTCCTACAATGAGCAGTTCTTC CASSSPGAAGTSYNEQFF
TRBJ1-1 - - 13 TRBV19 TGTGCCAGTAGTATAGATCAACGGGATGAAGCTTTCTTT CASSIDQRDEAFF
TRBJ2-7 - - 15 TRBV5-6 TGTGCCAGCAGCTTGATTGGGCAGGGGGGCCACGAGCAGTACTTC CASSLIGQGGHEQYF
TRBJ2-6 once - 16 TRBV4-3 TGCGCCGGCAGCCAAGATTCGGGTTCTGGGGCCAACGTCCTGACTTTC CAGSQDSGSGANVLTF
TRBJ2-7 once TRBD2 14 TRBV9 TGTGCCAGCAACCCGGGGGGTCGTACCTACGAGCAGTACTTC CASNPGGRTYEQYF
TRBJ2-2 - TRBD2 15 TRBV7-9 TGTGCCAGCAGCGTGTCTAGCGGGGAATCGGGGGAGCTGTTTTTT CASSVSSGESGELFF
TRBJ2-3 - TRBD2 16 TRBV13 TGTGCCAGCAGCCCTAGACTAGCAGCCAGCACAGATACGCAGTATTTT CASSPRLAASTDTQYF
TRBJ2-5 - TRBD1 14 TRBV25-1 TGTGCCAGCAGTGAGACAGGGAACAAAGAGACCCAGTACTTC CASSETGNKETQYF
TRBJ1-1 - TRBD1 16 TRBV19 TGTGCCAGTAGTATTATGACAGGGCAATTGAACACTGAAGCTTTCTTT CASSIMTGQLNTEAFF
TRBJ2-3 - TRBD1 17 TRBV23-1 TGCGCCAGCAGTCTGGACAGGAAAACTCCTAGCACAGATACGCAGTATTTT CASSLDRKTPSTDTQYF
TRBJ2-2 - TRBD1 16 TRBV6-6 TGTGCCAGCAGTTACTTGACAGGGTTTGGCACCGGGGAGCTGTTTTTT CASSYLTGFGTGELFF
TRBJ1-6 - - 17 TRBV4-3 TGCGCCAGCAGCCAAGATGTGAGGCACGACAGAGATTCACCCCTCCACTTT CASSQDVRHDRDSPLHF
TRBJ1-3 - - 16 TRBV18 TGTGCCAGCTCACGGGATAGACGGAGCTCTGGAAACACCATATATTTT CASSRDRRSSGNTIYF
TRBJ1-1 - - 14 TRBV5-6 TGTGCCAGCAGCTTGGGCTCCCCTTTCACTGAAGCTTTCTTT CASSLGSPFTEAFF
TRBJ1-5 - TRBD1 13 TRBV2 TGTGCCAGCACCTGGGACAGTAATCAGCCCCAGCATTTT CASTWDSNQPQHF
TRBJ2-7 - - 18 TRBV11-2 TGTGCCAGCAGCCGCGGGTGGTTATTGGGGGAGAGGGCCTACGAGCAGTACTTC CASSRGWLLGERAYEQYF
TRBJ1-2 once - 13 TRBV27 TGTGCCAGCAGTTCCAACAGACTCTATGGCTACACCTTC CASSSNRLYGYTF
TRBJ2-2 - - 12 TRBV10-3 TGTGCCATCAGTGGGCCCACCGGGGAGCTGTTTTTT CAISGPTGELFF
TRBJ1-2 - TRBD1 16 TRBV11-2 TGTGCCAGCAGCTCCATCAGGGGGAGGGGGAGCTATGGCTACACCTTC CASSSIRGRGSYGYTF
TRBJ1-1 once - 16 TRBV19 TGTGCCAGTAGTATAGATCGGGTAGGGCGCTCCGAGAAAGCTTTCTTT CASSIDRVGRSEKAFF
TRBJ1-2 - - 13 TRBV18 TGTGCCAGCTCACCCACAGGGATGTATGACTACACCTTC CASSPTGMYDYTF
TRBJ1-6 - TRBD1 16 TRBV5-1 TGCGCCAGCAGCCCGGACAGGGGAATGGATAATTCACCCCTCCACTTT CASSPDRGMDNSPLHF
TRBJ1-2 - - 15 TRBV18 TGTGCCAGCTCACCACCGACGCGGGGGCACTATGGCTACACCTTC CASSPPTRGHYGYTF
TRBJ2-4 - - 18 TRBV30 TGTGCCTGGAGTGCCCAGGTGGCTATTAAAGGGGCCAAAAACATTCAGTACTTC CAWSAQVAIKGAKNIQYF
TRBJ1-2 - - 13 TRBV28 TGTGCCAGCAGGGGAGGGTCTAACTATGGCTACACCTTC CASRGGSNYGYTF
TRBJ1-2 - - 13 TRBV6-6 TGTGCCAGCAGCCTACAACTAGGGGCTGGCTACACCTTC CASSLQLGAGYTF
TRBJ2-5 - - 13 TRBV19 TGTGCCAGTAGCCGGGCCAGACAAGAGACCCAGTACTTC CASSRARQETQYF
TRBJ1-1 - - 15 TRBV10-1 TGCGCCAGCAGTGAGGGTACGGGGTCTTTCACTGAAGCTTTCTTT CASSEGTGSFTEAFF
TRBJ2-7 - - 14 TRBV5-1 TGCGCCAGCAGCGTCGACAGTCGAGGCTACGAGCAGTACTTC CASSVDSRGYEQYF
TRBJ2-7 - - 15 TRBV6-6 TGTGCCAGCAGTTACTCGGCGGGGGCATACTACGAGCAGTACTTC CASSYSAGAYYEQYF
TRBJ1-2 few - 14 TRBV28 TGTGCCAGCAGTCCCCCGACCAGTAACTATGGCTACACCTTC CASSPPTSNYGYTF
TRBJ1-4 - - 15 TRBV7-6 TGTGCCAGCAGACCCAGGGGTGCAACTAATGAAAAACTGTTTTTT CASRPRGATNEKLFF
TRBJ2-3 - TRBD2 19 TRBV27 TGTGCCAGCAGTTTTCGGCTACTACGAGCGGGAGGGTACGGAGATACGCAGTATTTT CASSFRLLRAGGYGDTQYF
TRBJ2-5 - - 14 TRBV7-2 TGTGCCAGCAGCTTGACCGGGTTTCAAGAGACCCAGTACTTC CASSLTGFQETQYF
TRBJ1-2 - - 15 TRBV27 TGTGCCAGCAGTGACCGGCCGGGTCTCGGCTATGGCTACACCTTC CASSDRPGLGYGYTF
TRBJ2-5 - - 12 TRBV7-6 TGTGCCAGCAGCGGTGCGCAAGAGACCCAGTACTTC CASSGAQETQYF